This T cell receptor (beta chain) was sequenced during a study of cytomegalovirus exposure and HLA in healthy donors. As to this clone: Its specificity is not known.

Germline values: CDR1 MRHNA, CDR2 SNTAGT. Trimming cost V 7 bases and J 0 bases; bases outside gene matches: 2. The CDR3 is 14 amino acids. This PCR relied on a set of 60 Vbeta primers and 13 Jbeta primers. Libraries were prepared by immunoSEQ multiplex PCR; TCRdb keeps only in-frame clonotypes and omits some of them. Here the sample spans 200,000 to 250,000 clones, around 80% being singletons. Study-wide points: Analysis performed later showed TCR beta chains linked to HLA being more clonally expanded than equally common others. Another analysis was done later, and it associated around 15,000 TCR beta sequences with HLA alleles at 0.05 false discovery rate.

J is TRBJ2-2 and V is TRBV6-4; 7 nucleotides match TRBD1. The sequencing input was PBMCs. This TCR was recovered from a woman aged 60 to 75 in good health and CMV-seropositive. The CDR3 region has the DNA TGTGCCAGCAAGCAGGGGGCGAACACCGGGGAGCTGTTTTTT. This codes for CASKQGANTGELFF.